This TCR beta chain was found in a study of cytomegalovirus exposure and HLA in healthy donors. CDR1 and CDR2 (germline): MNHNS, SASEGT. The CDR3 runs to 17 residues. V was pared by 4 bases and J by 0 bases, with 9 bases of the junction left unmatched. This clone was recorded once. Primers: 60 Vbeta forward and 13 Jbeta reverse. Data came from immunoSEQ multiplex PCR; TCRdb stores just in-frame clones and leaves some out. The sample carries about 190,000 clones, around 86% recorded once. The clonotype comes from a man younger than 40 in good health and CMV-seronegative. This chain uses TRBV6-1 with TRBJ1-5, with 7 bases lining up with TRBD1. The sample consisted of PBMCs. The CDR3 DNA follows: TGTGCCAGCAGTGGGTCCGAGGGGGCATATAGCAATCAGCCCCAGCATTTT. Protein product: CASSGSEGAYSNQPQHF.